Listed below are T cell receptor beta chains from one sample, sequenced in a study of CD8+ T cells in alopecia areata. TCRdb keeps only in-frame clones here, not all; method: immunoSEQ multiplex PCR. The sample has some 210,000 clones; roughly 57% are singletons. The sample was CD4+ T cells sorted from blood, taken at week 0. All receptors come from a human donor with alopecia areata. Each CDR3 is given with its conserved first and last residue. The D gene is left open where the match is weak. For some rows the clone size is stated as once, few or many, or as a class when expanded; others skip it.

J gene: TRBJ1-2
V gene: TRBV9
clone size: -
D gene: -
CDR3 DNA: TGTGCCAGCAGCGGCCAGATGAGGACGGTCCCCTATGGCTACACCTTC
CDR3 protein: CASSGQMRTVPYGYTF

J gene: TRBJ2-6
V gene: TRBV27
clone size: -
D gene: -
CDR3 DNA: TGTGCCAGCAGTGGGGGCCCGGGATCTGGGGCCAACGTCCTGACTTTC
CDR3 protein: CASSGGPGSGANVLTF

J gene: TRBJ2-1
V gene: TRBV18
clone size: once
D gene: -
CDR3 DNA: TGTGCCAGCTCACCACTGTACAGGGAGACCTACAATGAGCAGTTCTTC
CDR3 protein: CASSPLYRETYNEQFF

J gene: TRBJ1-3
V gene: TRBV7-9
clone size: few
D gene: -
CDR3 DNA: TGTGCCAGCAGCTTAGGATCCTCGGCCTCTGGAAACACCATATATTTT
CDR3 protein: CASSLGSSASGNTIYF

J gene: TRBJ2-1
V gene: TRBV18
clone size: -
D gene: TRBD2
CDR3 DNA: TGTGCCAGCTCGCCCGGGACTAGCTTGTCGGATGAGCAGTTCTTC
CDR3 protein: CASSPGTSLSDEQFF

J gene: TRBJ2-6
V gene: TRBV4-2
clone size: once
D gene: TRBD1
CDR3 DNA: TGTGCCAGCGACTCGGGACAGGGGCCCTCTGGGGCCAACGTCCTGACTTTC
CDR3 protein: CASDSGQGPSGANVLTF

J gene: TRBJ1-6
V gene: TRBV2
clone size: -
D gene: -
CDR3 DNA: TGTGCCAGCAGTGAAGCGCTTCGGGGCAACCGATCACCCCTCCACTTT
CDR3 protein: CASSEALRGNRSPLHF

J gene: TRBJ2-1
V gene: TRBV30
clone size: -
D gene: TRBD2
CDR3 DNA: TGTGCCTTGGAAAAGCGGGAGGGCCTCCTTGAGCAGTTCTTC
CDR3 protein: CALEKREGLLEQFF

J gene: TRBJ1-2
V gene: TRBV5-1
clone size: -
D gene: TRBD1
CDR3 DNA: TGCGCCAGCAGCTCACAGGGGGCGCATTATGGCTACACCTTC
CDR3 protein: CASSSQGAHYGYTF

J gene: TRBJ1-3
V gene: TRBV7-8
clone size: few
D gene: -
CDR3 DNA: TGTGCCAGCAGCTTACCAGGGGCTGGAAACACCATATATTTT
CDR3 protein: CASSLPGAGNTIYF

J gene: TRBJ1-2
V gene: TRBV19
clone size: few
D gene: TRBD1
CDR3 DNA: TGTGCCAGTAGTATCGAGGGGGCGATCTATGGCTACACCTTC
CDR3 protein: CASSIEGAIYGYTF

J gene: TRBJ2-7
V gene: TRBV7-8
clone size: -
D gene: TRBD1
CDR3 DNA: TGTGCCAGCAGCTTGCCGGGACAGGGCCCCTACGAGCAGTACTTC
CDR3 protein: CASSLPGQGPYEQYF

J gene: TRBJ2-7
V gene: TRBV30
clone size: few
D gene: TRBD2
CDR3 DNA: TGTGCCTGGACCGGGACTAGCGTATCCGAGCAGTACTTC
CDR3 protein: CAWTGTSVSEQYF

J gene: TRBJ2-1
V gene: TRBV7-9
clone size: -
D gene: TRBD2
CDR3 DNA: TGTGCCAGCAGCTTACGCGGGAGTGGGCCCTACAATGAGCAGTTCTTC
CDR3 protein: CASSLRGSGPYNEQFF

J gene: TRBJ2-3
V gene: TRBV9
clone size: -
D gene: -
CDR3 DNA: TGTGCCAGCAGCGTAGAGCAGGTGAACACAGATACGCAGTATTTT
CDR3 protein: CASSVEQVNTDTQYF

J gene: TRBJ1-1
V gene: TRBV19
clone size: few
D gene: TRBD1
CDR3 DNA: TGTGCCAGTAGCAATCAGGGGGGCACTGAAGCTTTCTTT
CDR3 protein: CASSNQGGTEAFF

J gene: TRBJ1-1
V gene: TRBV30
clone size: -
D gene: TRBD1
CDR3 DNA: TGTGCCTGGGATACAGGGGGCGAGGCTTTCTTT
CDR3 protein: CAWDTGGEAFF

J gene: TRBJ1-2
V gene: TRBV12-5
clone size: -
D gene: -
CDR3 DNA: TGTGCTAGTGGTTTAAATAACTATGGCTACACCTTC
CDR3 protein: CASGLNNYGYTF

J gene: TRBJ1-1
V gene: TRBV29-1
clone size: few
D gene: -
CDR3 DNA: TGCAGCGTTGTTAAACCCTTGAACACTGAAGCTTTCTTT
CDR3 protein: CSVVKPLNTEAFF

J gene: TRBJ2-2
V gene: TRBV4-1
clone size: -
D gene: TRBD2
CDR3 DNA: TGCGCCAGCAGCCAAGAAGGGACTAGCATCACCGGGGAGCTGTTTTTT
CDR3 protein: CASSQEGTSITGELFF

J gene: TRBJ1-1
V gene: TRBV6-1
clone size: -
D gene: -
CDR3 DNA: TGTGCCAGCGGAGGCCCCCTCAACTGGGGCGCTGAAGCTTTCTTT
CDR3 protein: CASGGPLNWGAEAFF

J gene: TRBJ1-1
V gene: TRBV7-9
clone size: -
D gene: -
CDR3 DNA: TGTGCCAGCAGCAAACTTATTGACAGTGAAGCTTTCTTT
CDR3 protein: CASSKLIDSEAFF

J gene: TRBJ2-3
V gene: TRBV29-1
clone size: -
D gene: -
CDR3 DNA: TGCAGCTCTCGGGCCTCCGTATTGGTGGATACGCAGTATTTT
CDR3 protein: CSSRASVLVDTQYF

J gene: TRBJ1-4
V gene: TRBV30
clone size: -
D gene: -
CDR3 DNA: TGTGCCTGGAGGATTAGGGGCGGAGAAAAACTGTTTTTT
CDR3 protein: CAWRIRGGEKLFF

J gene: TRBJ2-7
V gene: TRBV18
clone size: many
D gene: -
CDR3 DNA: TGTGCCAGCTCACTTAACAGGGATATCTACGAGCAGTACTTC
CDR3 protein: CASSLNRDIYEQYF

J gene: TRBJ1-2
V gene: TRBV29-1
clone size: -
D gene: -
CDR3 DNA: TGCAGCGTTGGGGACTTTTATGGCTACACCTTC
CDR3 protein: CSVGDFYGYTF

J gene: TRBJ2-3
V gene: TRBV29-1
clone size: -
D gene: -
CDR3 DNA: TGCAGCGTTTCAGGGAGGTGGGGTCCAGATACGCAGTATTTT
CDR3 protein: CSVSGRWGPDTQYF

J gene: TRBJ2-1
V gene: TRBV14
clone size: few
D gene: -
CDR3 DNA: TGTGCCAGCAGCCTTTACAATGAGCAGTTCTTC
CDR3 protein: CASSLYNEQFF

J gene: TRBJ2-7
V gene: TRBV7-6
clone size: few
D gene: -
CDR3 DNA: TGTGCCAGCAGCCCCACCGGGACTGGGCCCTACGAGCAGTACTTC
CDR3 protein: CASSPTGTGPYEQYF

J gene: TRBJ2-1
V gene: TRBV11-2
clone size: -
D gene: -
CDR3 DNA: TGTGCCAGCAGCTTGGATGAGCAGTTCTTC
CDR3 protein: CASSLDEQFF

J gene: TRBJ2-5
V gene: TRBV13
clone size: -
D gene: TRBD1
CDR3 DNA: TGTGCCAGCAGCTTAGGTGCCCGGGACAGGGGGTTTGAAGGGGAGACCCAGTACTTC
CDR3 protein: CASSLGARDRGFEGETQYF

J gene: TRBJ1-3
V gene: TRBV30
clone size: few
D gene: -
CDR3 DNA: TGTGCCTGGGGAAGCTCTGGAAACACCATATATTTT
CDR3 protein: CAWGSSGNTIYF

J gene: TRBJ2-1
V gene: TRBV6-6
clone size: few
D gene: TRBD1
CDR3 DNA: TGTGCCAGCTGGGGGAGGACAGGGGACAATGAGCAGTTCTTC
CDR3 protein: CASWGRTGDNEQFF

J gene: TRBJ2-7
V gene: TRBV5-1
clone size: -
D gene: TRBD1
CDR3 DNA: TGCGCCAGCAGCTCCTCGACAGGGGCCTACGAGCAGTACTTC
CDR3 protein: CASSSSTGAYEQYF

J gene: TRBJ1-1
V gene: TRBV30
clone size: -
D gene: -
CDR3 DNA: TGTGCCTGGAGTGTAAGGGGTAGGTACACTGAAGCTTTCTTT
CDR3 protein: CAWSVRGRYTEAFF

J gene: TRBJ1-2
V gene: TRBV7-9
clone size: -
D gene: -
CDR3 DNA: TGTGCCAGCAACAGACTTACCTATGGCTACACCTTC
CDR3 protein: CASNRLTYGYTF

J gene: TRBJ1-5
V gene: TRBV30
clone size: -
D gene: -
CDR3 DNA: TGTGCCTGGTCCCAGGATGGTGGCAATCAGCCCCAGCATTTT
CDR3 protein: CAWSQDGGNQPQHF